A selection of T cell receptor beta chains follows, all from one sample in a study of CD8+CD57+ T cells in acquired aplastic anemia. TCRdb passed the reads through MiXCR, listing each CDR3 protein once. This sample has 200,000 to 250,000 distinct CDR3 sequences; less than 60% occur once, and the top ten carry about 20%. Sequenced sample: sorted CD4+, CD8+, or CD8+CD57+ T cells (not recorded which) from PBMCs. Receptors originate from a human donor with aplastic anemia. Each CDR3 is given with its conserved first and last residue. A D gene is named only where the DNA matches it firmly. Clone size appears in some rows only: once, few, many, or a class for an expanded clone.

j_gene,abundance,v_gene,d_gene,CDR3aa,CDR3nt
TRBJ2-6,many,TRBV6-5,NA,CASSLRGSGANVLTF,TGTGCCAGCAGTCTCCGGGGGTCTGGGGCCAACGTCCTGACTTTC
TRBJ2-3,NA,TRBV5-1,NA,CASSLQAGRITDTQYF,TGCGCCAGCAGCTTGCAGGCGGGGAGGATCACAGATACGCAGTATTTT
TRBJ1-2,NA,TRBV15,NA,CATSREDSIYGYTF,TGTGCCACCAGCAGAGAGGACAGTATCTATGGCTACACCTTC
TRBJ2-3,NA,TRBV7-9,NA,CASIRLGGSDTQYF,TGTGCCAGCATAAGGCTGGGAGGTTCCGATACGCAGTATTTT
TRBJ2-1,few,TRBV12-3/TRBV12-4,TRBD2,CASSLGLAENEQFF,TGTGCCAGCAGCCTGGGACTAGCTGAAAATGAGCAGTTCTTC
TRBJ1-3,many,TRBV7-2,NA,CASSLGRSSGNTIYF,TGTGCCAGCAGCTTAGGACGGAGCTCTGGAAACACCATATATTTT
TRBJ1-1,many,TRBV2,NA,CASSGGLENTEAFF,TGTGCCAGCAGCGGGGGACTGGAGAACACTGAAGCTTTCTTT
TRBJ1-4,many,TRBV5-1,NA,CASSLEGYEEKLFF,TGCGCCAGCAGCTTGGAAGGGTATGAGGAAAAACTGTTTTTT
TRBJ2-1,many,TRBV9,TRBD1,CASSETGYEQFF,TGTGCCAGCAGCGAGACAGGGTATGAGCAGTTCTTC
TRBJ2-5,many,TRBV9,NA,CASSVALREFDETQYF,TGTGCCAGCAGCGTAGCTCTTCGGGAATTTGATGAGACCCAGTACTTC
TRBJ2-3,many,TRBV5-5,TRBD2,CASSSRTSGGEADTQYF,TGTGCCAGCAGCTCGAGGACTAGCGGGGGGGAAGCAGATACGCAGTATTTT
TRBJ2-2,many,TRBV18,NA,CASSPKDTGELFF,TGTGCCAGCTCACCAAAGGACACCGGGGAGCTGTTTTTT
TRBJ1-2,NA,TRBV24-1,NA,CATSDGRDYGYTF,TGTGCCACCAGTGATGGTAGGGACTATGGCTACACCTTC
TRBJ1-2,NA,TRBV2,NA,CASSDLTAGSGGYTF,TGTGCCAGCAGTGATCTGACAGCTGGAAGCGGCGGCTACACCTTC
TRBJ1-3,few,TRBV19,TRBD1,CASSMRAGGRDTIYF,TGTGCCAGTAGTATGAGGGCAGGGGGAAGGGACACCATATATTTT
TRBJ2-2,NA,TRBV25-1,NA,CASSESRGILLNTGELFF,TGTGCCAGCAGTGAATCCCGGGGGATACTTCTGAACACCGGGGAGCTGTTTTTT
TRBJ2-7,many,TRBV6-5,TRBD1,CASQEGQGSYEQYF,TGTGCCAGTCAGGAGGGACAGGGGTCCTACGAGCAGTACTTC
TRBJ2-7,NA,TRBV5-5,NA,CASSLVEGF,TGTGCCAGCAGCTTGGTGGAGGGTTTC
TRBJ2-2,many,TRBV5-1,NA,CASSLGSANTGELFF,TGCGCCAGCAGCTTGGGGAGCGCGAACACCGGGGAGCTGTTTTTT
TRBJ1-5,many,TRBV20-1,NA,CSAREGGNQPQHF,TGCAGTGCTAGAGAAGGGGGCAATCAGCCCCAGCATTTT
TRBJ1-1,NA,TRBV7-6,TRBD1,CASGRDDRGLVAFF,TGTGCCAGCGGCCGTGACGACAGGGGGCTGGTAGCTTTCTTT
TRBJ2-1,NA,TRBV20-1,NA,CSLVISGSYNEQFF,TGCAGTTTAGTAATCAGTGGCTCCTACAATGAGCAGTTCTTC
TRBJ1-2,NA,TRBV30,NA,CAWTLGWTNDYTF,TGTGCCTGGACTCTCGGCTGGACGAATGACTACACCTTC
TRBJ2-7,many,TRBV11-2,TRBD2,CATGGGLRYEQYF,TGTGCCACCGGGGGGGGGCTTAGATACGAGCAGTACTTC
TRBJ2-5,many,TRBV4-1,TRBD2,CASSQLAGGVRETQYF,TGCGCCAGCAGCCAGTTAGCGGGGGGGGTTCGAGAGACCCAGTACTTC
TRBJ1-5,many,TRBV20-1,NA,CSAGEMANQPQHF,TGCAGTGCGGGGGAAATGGCCAATCAGCCCCAGCATTTT
TRBJ2-7,NA,TRBV20-1,TRBD2,CSARDRSGGTAGSYEQYF,TGCAGTGCTAGAGATCGTAGCGGGGGAACCGCCGGATCCTACGAGCAGTACTTC
TRBJ1-4,NA,TRBV28,TRBD1,CASSLGGGLGEKLFF,TGTGCCAGCAGTTTAGGAGGGGGCCTCGGTGAAAAACTGTTTTTT
TRBJ2-5,NA,TRBV10-3,NA,CAISGSGSETQYF,TGTGCCATCAGTGGATCAGGGTCGGAGACCCAGTACTTC
TRBJ2-1,many,TRBV6-5,TRBD2,CASSPGGTYNEQFF,TGTGCCAGCAGTCCGGGGGGGACTTACAATGAGCAGTTCTTC
TRBJ1-2,many,TRBV5-1,TRBD1,CASSLARPGQGNYGYTF,TGCGCCAGCAGCTTGGCCCGCCCGGGACAGGGTAACTATGGCTACACCTTC
TRBJ2-7,NA,TRBV13,TRBD2,CASSSREAQPEQYF,TGTGCCAGCAGCTCGCGGGAGGCGCAACCCGAGCAGTACTTC
TRBJ2-1,NA,TRBV10-3,TRBD2,CAISGASGEANEQFF,TGTGCCATCAGTGGGGCTAGCGGGGAGGCCAATGAGCAGTTCTTC
TRBJ1-2,once,TRBV19,TRBD1,CASSTAGGDYGYTF,TGTGCCAGTAGTACAGCAGGGGGCGACTATGGCTACACCTTC
TRBJ1-5,many,TRBV12-3/TRBV12-4,NA,CASSLGPVQPQHF,TGTGCCAGCAGTTTAGGGCCAGTCCAGCCCCAGCATTTT
TRBJ1-2,NA,TRBV5-1,TRBD1,CASRTTTGESGYTF,TGCGCCAGCAGAACCACGACAGGGGAATCTGGCTACACCTTC
TRBJ2-1,NA,TRBV20-1,TRBD2,CSAMGGAYNEQFF,TGCAGTGCTATGGGGGGGGCCTACAATGAGCAGTTCTTC
TRBJ2-6,many,TRBV5-1,NA,CASSQLSSGANVLTF,TGCGCCAGCAGCCAACTCAGCTCTGGGGCCAACGTCCTGACTTTC
TRBJ1-5,NA,TRBV5-1,NA,CAGSLDGYSNQPQHF,TGTGCCGGCAGCTTGGATGGGTATAGCAATCAGCCCCAGCATTTT
TRBJ2-1,NA,TRBV25-1,TRBD2,CATRGLAGNNEQFF,TGTGCCACCAGAGGACTAGCGGGAAACAATGAGCAGTTCTTC
TRBJ1-1,many,TRBV19,NA,CASSISGMNTEAFF,TGTGCCAGTAGTATATCCGGAATGAACACTGAAGCTTTCTTT
TRBJ2-7,NA,TRBV20-1,TRBD2,CSAREGLAGIYEQYF,TGCAGTGCTAGAGAGGGACTAGCGGGGATCTACGAGCAGTACTTC
TRBJ2-5,NA,TRBV20-1,NA,CSARVQGSSETQYF,TGCAGTGCTAGAGTCCAGGGATCCAGTGAGACCCAGTACTTC
TRBJ1-1,few,TRBV18,TRBD1,CASSPRENRGTEAFF,TGTGCCAGCTCACCCCGCGAGAACAGGGGGACTGAAGCTTTCTTT
TRBJ1-2,many,TRBV20-1,NA,CSARVDPGAYTF,TGCAGTGCTAGAGTTGACCCGGGGGCCTACACCTTC